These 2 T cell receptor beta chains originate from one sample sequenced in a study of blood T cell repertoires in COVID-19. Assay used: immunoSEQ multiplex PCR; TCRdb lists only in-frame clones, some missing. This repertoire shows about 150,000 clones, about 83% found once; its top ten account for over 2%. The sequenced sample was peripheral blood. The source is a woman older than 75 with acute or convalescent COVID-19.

CDR3 coding DNA: TGCGCCAGCAGCTTGGGGGTTTCGGGAGATGAGCAGTTCTTC. It yields the protein CASSLGVSGDEQFF. The chain carries TRBV5-1 and TRBJ2-1, with a tentative D call TRBD2 (6 bases). Between the trimmed V and J ends, which lost 0 bases and 8 bases, there was a span of 12 bases. Germline V CDR1 and CDR2: SGHRS, YFSETQ. The CDR3 totals 14 residues.

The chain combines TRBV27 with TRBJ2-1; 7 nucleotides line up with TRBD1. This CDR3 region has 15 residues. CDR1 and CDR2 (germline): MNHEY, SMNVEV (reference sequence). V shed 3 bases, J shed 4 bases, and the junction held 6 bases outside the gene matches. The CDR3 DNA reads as TGTGCCAGCAGTTTTCGACAGGGCTTATACAATGAGCAGTTCTTC. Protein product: CASSFRQGLYNEQFF.